The 7 T cell receptor beta chains below all came from one sample that was sequenced in a study of T cells in Graves' hyperthyroidism and ophthalmopathy. RNA transcripts gave rise to amplified TCR beta CDR3 regions. HTBI primers were employed in a first-round RT-PCR of the TCR CDR3. A single record per CDR3 protein comes from TCRdb applying MiXCR to the multiplex PCR reads. The table records about 840,000 distinct CDR3 sequences, more than 30% of them present only once. The source material was blood. These receptors were collected from a man aged 18 to 35 with Graves' hyperthyroidism.

This CDR3 reads CASRKQGAGEQYF. CDR3 DNA: TGTGCCAGCAGGAAACAGGGAGCAGGCGAGCAGTACTTC. The chain carries TRBV6-5 and TRBJ2-7, with D possibly matching TRBD1 (6 bases). The V end lost 6 bases, the J end lost 6 bases, and 15 bases lay between the germline ends. Germline lookup yields CDR1 MNHEY and CDR2 SVGAGI. This CDR3 has 13 residues.

For this clonotype: A clone one base away is much larger, so this may be a read error. CDR3 bases: TGTGCCAGCAGTATGGGGGAGCAGTACTTC. It is translated as CASSMGEQYF. This chain uses TRBV2 with TRBJ2-7; D remains unclear. V was trimmed by 5 bases and J by 7 bases, leaving 6 bases between them. This CDR3 comprises 10 residues. Per germline, CDR1 SNHLY and CDR2 FYNNEI.

This clonotype was picked up a small number of times. V and J are TRBV5-1 and TRBJ1-2; 9 bases agree with TRBD1. This CDR3 has 15 amino acids. After removal of 2 bases from V and 1 base from J, the junction contained 3 bases not matched to a gene. The V gene's germline CDR1 is SGHRS and CDR2 YFSETQ. The CDR3, as DNA: TGCGCCAGCAGCTTTGGGGACAGGGTTAACTATGGCTACACCTTC. Its protein is CASSFGDRVNYGYTF.

This sequence joins TRBV10-3 and TRBJ2-7; D is unclear. CDR1 ENHRY and CDR2 SYGVKD come from the germline V gene. The V end lost 7 bases, the J end lost 3 bases, and 7 bases lay between the germline ends. The CDR3 has 11 amino acids. This CDR3 reads CAIKANYEQYF. CDR3 nucleotides: TGTGCCATCAAGGCTAACTACGAGCAGTACTTC.

This clonotype was found a few times. The rearrangement uses TRBV19 and TRBJ1-1, with a tentative D call TRBD1 (5 bases). Germline CDR1 reads LNHDA; CDR2 reads SQIVND (reference sequence). Trimming shortened V by 10 bases and J by 0 bases, and 21 bases separated the two germline ends. The CDR3 length is 16 residues. Here the CDR3 reads CATKTGTDKLNTEAFF. CDR3 nucleotide sequence: TGTGCCACTAAAACCGGGACGGACAAACTGAACACTGAAGCTTTCTTT.

This clonotype was seen once. CDR3 DNA: TGTGCCAGCCTCCGGGACCCGGGATCCTACGAGCAGTACTTC. Protein: CASLRDPGSYEQYF. The genes are TRBV6-6 and TRBJ2-7; D could derive from TRBD1 or TRBD2 (5 bases each). This CDR3 contains 14 residues. The germline V gene has CDR1 MNHNY and CDR2 SVGAGI (reference sequence). Trimming shortened V by 8 bases and J by 1 base, and 15 bases separated the two germline ends.

For this clonotype: This may come from a read error, since a much larger clone is one base off. V is TRBV6-5 and J is TRBJ1-2; D might be TRBD1 (5 bases). The CDR3 loop spans 14 amino acids. Germline CDR1 and CDR2: MNHEY and SVGAGI. CDR3 bases: TGTGCCGGCAGTTACGCGCAGGGTCGGTATGGCTACACCTTC. Amino acid sequence: CAGSYAQGRYGYTF.